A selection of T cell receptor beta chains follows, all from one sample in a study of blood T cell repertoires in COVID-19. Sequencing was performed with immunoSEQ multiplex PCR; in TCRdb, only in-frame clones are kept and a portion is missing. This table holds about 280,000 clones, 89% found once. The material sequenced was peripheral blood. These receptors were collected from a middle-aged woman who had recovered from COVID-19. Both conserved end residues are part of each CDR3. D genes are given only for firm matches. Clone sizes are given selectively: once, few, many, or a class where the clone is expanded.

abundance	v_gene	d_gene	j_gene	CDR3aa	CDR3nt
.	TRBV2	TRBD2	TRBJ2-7	CASRGLSYEQYF	TGTGCCAGCAGGGGACTATCCTACGAGCAGTACTTC
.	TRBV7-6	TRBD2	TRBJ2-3	CASSFPGLSTDTQYF	TGTGCCAGCAGCTTCCCGGGACTAAGCACAGATACGCAGTATTTT
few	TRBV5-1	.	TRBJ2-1	CASSLFASEYNEQFF	TGCGCCAGCAGCTTGTTTGCTAGCGAATACAATGAGCAGTTCTTC
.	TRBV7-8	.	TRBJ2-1	CASSLYPGYNEQFF	TGTGCCAGCAGCTTATACCCGGGCTACAATGAGCAGTTCTTC
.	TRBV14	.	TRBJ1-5	CASSQAGPGQPQHF	TGTGCCAGCAGCCAGGCAGGCCCGGGGCAGCCCCAGCATTTT
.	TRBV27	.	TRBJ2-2	CASSPEGTGELFF	TGTGCCAGCAGCCCCGAGGGCACCGGGGAGCTGTTTTTT
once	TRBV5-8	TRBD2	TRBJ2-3	CASSLILAGGTQYF	TGTGCCAGCAGCTTGATCCTAGCGGGAGGTACGCAGTATTTT
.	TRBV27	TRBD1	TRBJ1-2	CASSPTGDVNGYTF	TGTGCCAGCAGTCCGACAGGGGATGTCAATGGCTACACCTTC
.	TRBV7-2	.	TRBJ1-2	CASRYLPVSYYGYTF	TGTGCCAGCAGGTACCTACCCGTTTCGTACTATGGCTACACCTTC
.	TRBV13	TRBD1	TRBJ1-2	CASRDRGAYGYTF	TGTGCCAGCAGGGACAGGGGCGCCTATGGCTACACCTTC
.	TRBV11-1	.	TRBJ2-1	CASSLAVYNEQFF	TGTGCCAGCAGCTTAGCTGTATACAATGAGCAGTTCTTC
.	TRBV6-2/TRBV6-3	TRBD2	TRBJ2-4	CASSAGLAGGADIQYF	TGTGCCAGCAGCGCCGGACTAGCGGGAGGTGCGGACATTCAGTACTTC
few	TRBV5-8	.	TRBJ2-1	CASSRWTLFGYNEQFF	TGTGCCAGCAGCCGCTGGACTTTATTTGGGTACAATGAGCAGTTCTTC
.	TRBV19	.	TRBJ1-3	CASSPRADSGNTIYF	TGTGCCAGTAGTCCCAGGGCGGACTCTGGAAACACCATATATTTT
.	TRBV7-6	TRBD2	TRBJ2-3	CASTIGLAGASTDTQYF	TGTGCCAGCACCATCGGACTAGCGGGAGCGAGCACAGATACGCAGTATTTT
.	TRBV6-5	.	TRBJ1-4	CASSYSTGINEKLFF	TGTGCCAGCAGTTACTCGACAGGAATAAATGAAAAACTGTTTTTT
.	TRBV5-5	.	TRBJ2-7	CASSLAQGQYEQYF	TGTGCCAGCAGCTTGGCGCAGGGACAATACGAGCAGTACTTC
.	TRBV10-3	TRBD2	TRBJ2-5	CAISEPPPRLAGGPTETQYF	TGTGCCATCAGTGAGCCGCCCCCCAGACTAGCGGGAGGGCCAACCGAGACCCAGTACTTC
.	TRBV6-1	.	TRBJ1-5	CASSELGGGQPQHF	TGTGCCAGCAGTGAACTCGGGGGGGGGCAGCCCCAGCATTTT
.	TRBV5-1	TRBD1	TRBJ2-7	CASRGQGDSYEQYF	TGCGCCAGCAGGGGACAGGGGGACTCCTACGAGCAGTACTTC
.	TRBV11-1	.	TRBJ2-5	CASSFGTLSETQYF	TGTGCCAGCAGCTTCGGGACACTCAGCGAGACCCAGTACTTC
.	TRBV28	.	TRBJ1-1	CASSLFGARQEHTEAFF	TGTGCCAGCAGTTTATTTGGTGCACGACAGGAACACACTGAAGCTTTCTTT
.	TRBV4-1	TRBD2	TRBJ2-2	CASSQDARTSGRQNTGELFF	TGCGCCAGCAGCCAAGATGCCCGGACTAGCGGGAGGCAGAACACCGGGGAGCTGTTTTTT
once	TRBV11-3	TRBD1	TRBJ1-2	CASSFRGTNGYTF	TGTGCCAGCAGCTTCAGGGGGACGAATGGCTACACCTTC
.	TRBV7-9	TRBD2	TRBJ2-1	CASSLGTSANEQFF	TGTGCCAGCAGCTTGGGGACTAGCGCCAATGAGCAGTTCTTC
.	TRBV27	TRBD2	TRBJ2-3	CASSRTSGRATSTDTQYF	TGTGCCAGCAGTCGGACTAGCGGGAGGGCCACAAGCACAGATACGCAGTATTTT
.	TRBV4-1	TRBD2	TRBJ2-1	CASSQDPTSGAHEQFF	TGCGCCAGCAGCCAAGATCCGACTAGCGGGGCCCATGAGCAGTTCTTC
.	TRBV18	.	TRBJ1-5	CASSPSVAVPQPQHF	TGTGCCAGCTCACCGTCTGTGGCGGTACCTCAGCCCCAGCATTTT
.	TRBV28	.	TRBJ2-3	CASSGGTDTQYF	TGTGCCAGCAGTGGAGGCACAGATACGCAGTATTTT
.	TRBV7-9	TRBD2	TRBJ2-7	CASSSGTGLAGGLRSEQYF	TGTGCCAGCAGCTCCGGGACGGGACTAGCGGGAGGCCTTCGTTCCGAGCAGTACTTC
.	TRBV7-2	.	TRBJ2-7	CAAGRGVPYEQYF	TGTGCCGCGGGCAGGGGGGTCCCCTACGAGCAGTACTTC
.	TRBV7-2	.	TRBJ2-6	CASSLVWPGSSGANVLTF	TGTGCCAGCAGCTTAGTTTGGCCAGGGTCCTCTGGGGCCAACGTCCTGACTTTC
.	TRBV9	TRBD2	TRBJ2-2	CAPPAGTSVSGGELFF	TGTGCCCCCCCCGCCGGGACTAGCGTGTCGGGCGGGGAGCTGTTTTTT
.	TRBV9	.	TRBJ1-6	CASSQGGGETPLHF	TGTGCCAGCAGCCAAGGGGGGGGTGAGACACCCCTCCACTTT
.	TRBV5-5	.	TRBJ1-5	CASSSNFPGQNQPQHF	TGTGCCAGCAGCTCTAATTTCCCGGGACAAAATCAGCCCCAGCATTTT
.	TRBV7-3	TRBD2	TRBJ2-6	CASYQRSTSGRSGANVLTF	TGTGCCAGCTACCAACGCTCGACTAGCGGGAGATCTGGGGCCAACGTCCTGACTTTC
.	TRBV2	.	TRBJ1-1	CASRAGLMGTEAFF	TGTGCCAGCAGGGCCGGACTGATGGGCACTGAAGCTTTCTTT
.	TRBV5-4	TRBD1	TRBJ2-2	CASSLVRDSHTGELFF	TGTGCCAGCAGCTTGGTTCGGGACAGCCACACCGGGGAGCTGTTTTTT
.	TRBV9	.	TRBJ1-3	CASSFSRDNSGNTIYF	TGTGCCAGCAGCTTCTCACGGGACAACTCTGGAAACACCATATATTTT
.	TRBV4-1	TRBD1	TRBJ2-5	CASSHRPGDRPGETQYF	TGCGCCAGCAGCCACCGACCTGGGGACAGGCCGGGAGAGACCCAGTACTTC
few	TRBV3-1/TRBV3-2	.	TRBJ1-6	CASSQKPQNSPLHF	TGTGCCAGCAGCCAAAAGCCACAGAATTCACCCCTCCACTTT
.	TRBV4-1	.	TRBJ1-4	CASSPEIWQGFEKLFF	TGCGCCAGCAGCCCCGAGATATGGCAGGGGTTTGAAAAACTGTTTTTT
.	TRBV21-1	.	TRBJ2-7	CASTLGGTGAYEQYF	TGTGCCAGCACTCTTGGTGGGACAGGGGCCTACGAGCAGTACTTC
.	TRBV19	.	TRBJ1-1	CASSIGRGAGGTEAFF	TGTGCCAGTAGTATCGGTCGGGGGGCTGGGGGCACTGAAGCTTTCTTT